What follows are 13 T cell receptor beta chains derived from one specimen sequenced in a study of blood T cell repertoires in COVID-19 (TCRdb year 2020). Library preparation employed the immunoSEQ multiplex PCR assay. The clones in this table, taken by TCRdb from immuneACCESS, are in-frame only. Not every clone is retained; where verified, under half of the shortfall comes from an unresolved V gene, and the cause of the rest is unknown. The sample profile shows 450,000 or so clones; roughly 87% of them were found once. The ten top clones hold about 0.6% of the sample. Sequencing input: PBMCs or T cells enriched from blood (not recorded which). These receptors were taken from a man aged 18 to 29 who had recovered from COVID-19.

The rearrangement links TRBV10-2 to TRBJ2-5, with 12 nucleotides matching TRBD2. The CDR3 has 13 residues. With 8 bases clipped from V and 5 bases from J, the junction kept 3 bases outside the gene matches. Germline CDR1 reads WSHSY; CDR2 reads SAAADI. The CDR3 DNA reads as TGCGCCAGCCTAGCGGGAGGGAAGGAGACCCAGTACTTC. Protein sequence: CASLAGGKETQYF.

The chain joins TRBV2 to TRBJ1-2, with D hard to call. The germline V gene encodes CDR1 SNHLY and CDR2 FYNNEI. The CDR3 length is 13 residues. V was clipped by 7 bases and J by 3 bases, with 12 bases between them. The CDR3 DNA is TGTGCCAGCATCTGGCCCGGGGACTATGGCTACACCTTC. This gives the protein CASIWPGDYGYTF.

The rearrangement links TRBV20-1 to TRBJ1-1; 9 nucleotides match TRBD1. The CDR3 consists of 13 residues. J lost 6 bases, V lost 3 bases, and 5 bases had no gene match. The germline V gene encodes CDR1 DFQATT and CDR2 SNEGSKA (reference sequence). In DNA form, the CDR3 reads TGCAGTGCTAGTGTACAGGGGGCATCTGAAGCTTTCTTT. Protein product: CSASVQGASEAFF.

The V call is TRBV7-3, the J call TRBJ2-5, with 8 positions matching TRBD1. Germline CDR1 and CDR2: SGHTA and FQGTGA. This CDR3 comprises 13 residues. Trimming took 5 bases from V and 5 from J; bases not matched to a gene: 4. The DNA for the CDR3 is TGTGCCAGCAGCACAGGGGGTTGGGAGACCCAGTACTTC. This sequence encodes CASSTGGWETQYF.

CDR3 sequence reads: CAIRPSTGLNYEQYF. The CDR3 DNA follows: TGTGCCATCAGGCCCTCCACAGGGCTGAACTACGAGCAGTACTTC. V and J are TRBV10-3 and TRBJ2-7; tentative D call: TRBD1 (6 bases). With 6 bases removed from V and 3 bases from J, the gap between germline ends came to 18 bases. CDR1 is ENHRY and CDR2 is SYGVKD in the germline V gene. The CDR3 is 15 amino acids.

V gene TRBV6-4 combines with J gene TRBJ1-2, with TRBD1 matching over 8 bases. CDR1 is MRHNA, CDR2 SNTAGT, per germline. V was clipped by 7 bases and J by 4 bases; unmatched bases: 8. CDR3 length: 14 residues. The CDR3: CASTPDRGFYGYTF. The DNA for the CDR3 is TGTGCCAGCACCCCAGACAGGGGCTTCTATGGCTACACCTTC.

The chain links TRBV11-2 to TRBJ2-1; 7 positions match TRBD2. The CDR3 extends over 15 amino acids. V lost 4 bases and J lost 4; bases outside the gene matches: 7. Germline V gene data show CDR1 as SGHAT and CDR2 as FQNNGV. The CDR3 region is CASSSLLGGYNEQFF. As DNA, the CDR3 is TGTGCCAGCAGCTCCCTGTTGGGGGGGTACAATGAGCAGTTCTTC. Variable domain in full (rest from reference TRBV11-2 and TRBJ2-1): EAGVAQSPRYKIIEKRQSVAFWCNPISGHATLYWYQQILGQGPKLLIQFQNNGVVDDSQLPKDRFSAERLKGVDSTLKIQPAKLEDSAVYLCASSSLLGGYNEQFFGPGTRLTVL.

This rearrangement joins TRBV19 to TRBJ1-5; TRBD1 matches 8 bases. Germline CDR1 LNHDA, CDR2 SQIVND (reference sequence). The V and J ends lost 5 bases and 6 bases, in that order; junction bases with no gene match: 12. CDR3 length: 16 residues. The CDR3 here is CASSVGGQGPGQPQHF. The CDR3 coding sequence is TGTGCCAGTAGTGTCGGCGGACAGGGTCCGGGTCAGCCCCAGCATTTT.

V and J are TRBV11-2 and TRBJ2-2; 10 nucleotides align to TRBD2. V was pared by 0 bases and J by 6 bases, with 7 bases of the junction left unmatched. Germline V lookup: CDR1 SGHAT, CDR2 FQNNGV. The CDR3 is 17 amino acids. CDR3 loop: CASSLEVLGLAAGELFF. The CDR3 nucleotides are TGTGCCAGCAGCTTAGAGGTTCTAGGACTAGCGGCCGGGGAGCTGTTTTTT. The full variable domain, in which reference TRBV11-2 and TRBJ2-2 provide the parts outside the CDR3, is EAGVAQSPRYKIIEKRQSVAFWCNPISGHATLYWYQQILGQGPKLLIQFQNNGVVDDSQLPKDRFSAERLKGVDSTLKIQPAKLEDSAVYLCASSLEVLGLAAGELFFGEGSRLTVL.

J is TRBJ1-1 and V is TRBV12-5, with D tentatively TRBD1 (5 bases). V was clipped by 1 base and J by 2 bases, with 17 bases between them. Germline CDR1 LGHNT, CDR2 FRNRAP. The CDR3 totals 17 residues. CDR3 sequence: CASGLGQKTAANTEAFF. CDR3 DNA sequence: TGTGCTAGTGGTTTGGGCCAAAAGACAGCCGCAAACACTGAAGCTTTCTTT.

This chain uses TRBV5-1 with TRBJ2-1, with TRBD2 matching 11 bases. Per germline, CDR1 SGHRS and CDR2 YFSETQ. The CDR3 runs to 16 residues. V dropped 6 bases and J dropped 2; count of bases not matched to a gene: 7. CDR3 in DNA: TGCGCCAGCAACCCTAGCGGGAGGCCCACCTACAATGAGCAGTTCTTC. Its protein product is CASNPSGRPTYNEQFF.

The chain uses TRBV15 and TRBJ1-1, with 7 bases lining up with TRBD1. CDR3 length equals 15 residues. Germline V gene sequence: CDR1 LNHNV, CDR2 YYDKDF (reference sequence). J gave up 5 bases and V 3 bases, and 9 bases lay outside the gene matches. The CDR3: CATSREQGTQTEAFF. CDR3 coding DNA: TGTGCCACCAGCAGGGAACAGGGGACCCAAACTGAAGCTTTCTTT.

J is TRBJ1-1 and V is TRBV30; no firm D call. The length of the CDR3 is 13 residues. Trimming removed 0 bases from V and 3 bases from J, with 8 bases in between. Per germline, CDR1 GTSNPN and CDR2 SVGIG (reference sequence). The CDR3 DNA sequence: TGTGCCTGGAGTGTCAGAACCGACACTGAAGCTTTCTTT. This translates into CAWSVRTDTEAFF.